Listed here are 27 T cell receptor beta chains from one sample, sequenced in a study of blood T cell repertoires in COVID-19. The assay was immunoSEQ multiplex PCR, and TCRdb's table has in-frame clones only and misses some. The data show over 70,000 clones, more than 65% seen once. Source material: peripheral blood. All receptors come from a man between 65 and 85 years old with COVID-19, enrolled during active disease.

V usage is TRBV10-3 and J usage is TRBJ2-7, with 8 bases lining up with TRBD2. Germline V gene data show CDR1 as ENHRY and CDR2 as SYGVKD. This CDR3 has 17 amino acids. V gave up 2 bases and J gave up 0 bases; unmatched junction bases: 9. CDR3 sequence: CAISEIGGRSSSYEQYF. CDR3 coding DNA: TGTGCCATCAGTGAGATTGGCGGGAGGAGTAGCTCCTACGAGCAGTACTTC.

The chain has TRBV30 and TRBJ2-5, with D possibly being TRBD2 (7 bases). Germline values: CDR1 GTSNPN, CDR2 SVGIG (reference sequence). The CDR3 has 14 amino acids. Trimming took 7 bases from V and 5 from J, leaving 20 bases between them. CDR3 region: CAYQGRARVETQYF. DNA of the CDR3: TGTGCCTACCAGGGGAGGGCGCGAGTGGAGACCCAGTACTTC.

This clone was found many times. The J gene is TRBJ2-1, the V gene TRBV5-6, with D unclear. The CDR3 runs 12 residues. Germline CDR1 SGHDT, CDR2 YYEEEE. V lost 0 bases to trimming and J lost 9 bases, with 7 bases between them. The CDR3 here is CASSLGLGEQFF. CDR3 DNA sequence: TGTGCCAGCAGCTTGGGACTGGGTGAGCAGTTCTTC.

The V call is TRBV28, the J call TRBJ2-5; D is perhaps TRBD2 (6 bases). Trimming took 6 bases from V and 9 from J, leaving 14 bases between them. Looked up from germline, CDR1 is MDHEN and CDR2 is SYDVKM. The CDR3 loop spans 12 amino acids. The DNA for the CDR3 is TGTGCCAGCAGGGGGACTTCCAGGGCCCAGTACTTC. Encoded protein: CASRGTSRAQYF.

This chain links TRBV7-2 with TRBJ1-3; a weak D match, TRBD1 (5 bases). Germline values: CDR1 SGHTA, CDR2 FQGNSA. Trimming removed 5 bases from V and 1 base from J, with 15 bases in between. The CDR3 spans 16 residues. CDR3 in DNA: TGTGCCAGCAGCCCGATGGGGGGGTTGTCTGGAAACACCATATATTTT. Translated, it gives CASSPMGGLSGNTIYF.

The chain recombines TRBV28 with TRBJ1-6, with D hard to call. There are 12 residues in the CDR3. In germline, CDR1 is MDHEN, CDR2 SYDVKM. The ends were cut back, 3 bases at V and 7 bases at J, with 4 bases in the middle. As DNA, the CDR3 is TGTGCCAGCAGTTTCAGAAATTCACCCCTCCACTTT. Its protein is CASSFRNSPLHF.

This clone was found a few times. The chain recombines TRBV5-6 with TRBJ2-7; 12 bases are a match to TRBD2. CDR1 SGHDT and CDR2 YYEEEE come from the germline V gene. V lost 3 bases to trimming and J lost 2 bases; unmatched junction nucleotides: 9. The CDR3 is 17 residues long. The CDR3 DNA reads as TGTGCCAGCAGCTCCGAACTTACTAGCGGGGGGACCTACGAGCAGTACTTC. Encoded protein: CASSSELTSGGTYEQYF.

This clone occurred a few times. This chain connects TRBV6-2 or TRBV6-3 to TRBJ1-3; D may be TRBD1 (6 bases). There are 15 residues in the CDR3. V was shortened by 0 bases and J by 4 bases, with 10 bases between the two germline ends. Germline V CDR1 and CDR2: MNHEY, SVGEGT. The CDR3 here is CASSYSQGLGNTIYF. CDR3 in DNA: TGTGCCAGCAGTTACTCGCAGGGGCTCGGAAACACCATATATTTT.

The CDR3 DNA follows: TGTGCCAGCAGCTTAGCAGGAGGGGCGGGGAATCAGCCCCAGCATTTT. Its protein product is CASSLAGGAGNQPQHF. The rearrangement uses TRBV7-9 and TRBJ1-5, with D tentatively TRBD1 (5 bases). The CDR3 has 16 amino acids. Per the germline V gene, CDR1 is SEHNR and CDR2 is FQNEAQ (reference sequence). V lost 0 bases, J lost 4 bases, and 13 bases lay in between.

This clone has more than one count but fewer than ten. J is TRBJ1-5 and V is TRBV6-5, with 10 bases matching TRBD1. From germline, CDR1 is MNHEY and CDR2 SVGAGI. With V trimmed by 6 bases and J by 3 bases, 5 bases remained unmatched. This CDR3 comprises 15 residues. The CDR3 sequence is CASRPDRGDNQPQHF. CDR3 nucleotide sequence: TGTGCCAGCAGACCGGACAGGGGGGACAATCAGCCCCAGCATTTT.

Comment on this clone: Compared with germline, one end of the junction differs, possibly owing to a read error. This CDR3 reads CASNFRDRSLF. The CDR3 coding sequence is TGTGCCAGCAACTTCCGGGACAGATCTCTCTTT. The chain carries TRBV28 and TRBJ1-1, with 7 bases matching TRBD1. Germline CDR1 and CDR2: MDHEN and SYDVKM. The CDR3 length is 11 residues.

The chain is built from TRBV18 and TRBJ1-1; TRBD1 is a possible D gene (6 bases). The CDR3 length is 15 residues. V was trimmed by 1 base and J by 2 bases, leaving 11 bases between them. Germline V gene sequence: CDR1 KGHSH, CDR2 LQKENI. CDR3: CASSPQPGDNTEAFF. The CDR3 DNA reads TGTGCCAGCTCACCACAGCCAGGGGATAACACTGAAGCTTTCTTT.

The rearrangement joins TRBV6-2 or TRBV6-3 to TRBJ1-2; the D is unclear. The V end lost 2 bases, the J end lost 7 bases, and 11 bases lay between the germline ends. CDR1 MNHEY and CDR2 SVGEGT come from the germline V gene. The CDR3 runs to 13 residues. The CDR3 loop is CASSYPPDFGYTF. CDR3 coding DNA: TGTGCCAGCAGTTACCCACCGGACTTTGGCTACACCTTC.

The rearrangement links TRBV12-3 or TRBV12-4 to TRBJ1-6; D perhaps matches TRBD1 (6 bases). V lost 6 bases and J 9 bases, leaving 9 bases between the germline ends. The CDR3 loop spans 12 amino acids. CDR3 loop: CASRTGLSPLHF. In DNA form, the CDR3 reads TGTGCCAGCAGGACAGGACTTTCACCCCTCCACTTT.

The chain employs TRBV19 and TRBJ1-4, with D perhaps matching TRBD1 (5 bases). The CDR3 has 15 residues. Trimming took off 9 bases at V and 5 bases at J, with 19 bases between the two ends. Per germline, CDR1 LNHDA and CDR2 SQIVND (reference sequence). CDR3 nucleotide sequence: TGTGCCAGCCTAGGGCGGACAACATCAAATGAAAAACTGTTTTTT. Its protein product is CASLGRTTSNEKLFF.

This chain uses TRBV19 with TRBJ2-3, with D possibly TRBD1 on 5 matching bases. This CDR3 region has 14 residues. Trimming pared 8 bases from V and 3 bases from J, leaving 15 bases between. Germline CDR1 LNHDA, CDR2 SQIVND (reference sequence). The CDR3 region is CASVDVGATDTQYF. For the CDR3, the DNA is TGTGCCAGTGTGGACGTTGGGGCAACAGATACGCAGTATTTT.

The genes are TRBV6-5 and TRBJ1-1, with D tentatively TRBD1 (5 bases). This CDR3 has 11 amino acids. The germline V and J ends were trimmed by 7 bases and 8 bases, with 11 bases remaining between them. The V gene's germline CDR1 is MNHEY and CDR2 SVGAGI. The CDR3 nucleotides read TGTGCCAGCAACGGGGGGTGGGAAGCTTTCTTT. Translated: CASNGGWEAFF.

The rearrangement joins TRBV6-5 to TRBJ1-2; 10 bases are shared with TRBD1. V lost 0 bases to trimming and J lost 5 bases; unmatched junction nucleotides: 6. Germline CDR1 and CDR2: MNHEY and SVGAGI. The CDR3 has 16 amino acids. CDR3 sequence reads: CASSYSTTGGPYGYTF. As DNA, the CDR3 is TGTGCCAGCAGTTACTCGACGACAGGGGGCCCGTATGGCTACACCTTC.

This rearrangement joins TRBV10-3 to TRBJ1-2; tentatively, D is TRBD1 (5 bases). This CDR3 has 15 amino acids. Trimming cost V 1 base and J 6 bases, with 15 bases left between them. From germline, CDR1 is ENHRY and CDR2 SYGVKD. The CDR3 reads CAISEFTGERHGYTF. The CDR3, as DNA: TGTGCCATCAGTGAGTTCACAGGAGAGAGGCATGGCTACACCTTC.

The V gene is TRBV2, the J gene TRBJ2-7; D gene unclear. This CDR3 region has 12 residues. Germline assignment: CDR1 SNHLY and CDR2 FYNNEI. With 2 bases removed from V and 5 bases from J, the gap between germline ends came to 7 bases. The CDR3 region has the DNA TGTGCCAGCAGTGAATCGGGTAACGAGCAGTACTTC. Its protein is CASSESGNEQYF.

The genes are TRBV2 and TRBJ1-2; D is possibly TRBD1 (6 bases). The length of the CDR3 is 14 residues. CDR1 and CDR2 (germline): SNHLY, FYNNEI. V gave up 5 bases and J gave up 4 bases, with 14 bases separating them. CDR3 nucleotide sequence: TGTGCCAGCAGTCAGGACAGCATGGGCTATGGCTACACCTTC. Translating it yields CASSQDSMGYGYTF.

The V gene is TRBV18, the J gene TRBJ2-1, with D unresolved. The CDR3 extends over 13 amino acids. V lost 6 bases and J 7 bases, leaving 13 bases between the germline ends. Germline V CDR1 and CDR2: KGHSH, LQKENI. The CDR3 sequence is CASSPVGPNEQFF. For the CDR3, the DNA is TGTGCCAGCTCCCCTGTTGGCCCTAATGAGCAGTTCTTC.

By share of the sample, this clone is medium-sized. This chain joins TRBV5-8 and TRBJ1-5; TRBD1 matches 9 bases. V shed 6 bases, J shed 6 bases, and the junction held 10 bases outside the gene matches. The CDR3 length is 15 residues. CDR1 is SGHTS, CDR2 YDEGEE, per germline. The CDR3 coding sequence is TGTGCCAGCACCGGAACAGGGGGCATAGGTCAGCCCCAGCATTTT. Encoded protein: CASTGTGGIGQPQHF.

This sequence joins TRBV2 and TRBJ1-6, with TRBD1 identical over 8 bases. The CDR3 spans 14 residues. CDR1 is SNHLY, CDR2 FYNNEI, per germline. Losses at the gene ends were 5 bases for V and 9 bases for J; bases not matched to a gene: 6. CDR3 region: CASSWDRRSSPLHF. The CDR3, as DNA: TGTGCCAGCAGTTGGGACAGGCGGAGTTCACCCCTCCACTTT.

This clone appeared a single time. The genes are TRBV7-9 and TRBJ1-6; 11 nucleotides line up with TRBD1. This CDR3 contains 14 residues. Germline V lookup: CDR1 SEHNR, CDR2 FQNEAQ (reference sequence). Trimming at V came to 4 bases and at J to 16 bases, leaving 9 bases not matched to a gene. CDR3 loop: CASSSRDRGIFLHF. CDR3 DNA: TGTGCCAGCAGCTCCCGGGACAGGGGGATTTTTCTCCACTTT.

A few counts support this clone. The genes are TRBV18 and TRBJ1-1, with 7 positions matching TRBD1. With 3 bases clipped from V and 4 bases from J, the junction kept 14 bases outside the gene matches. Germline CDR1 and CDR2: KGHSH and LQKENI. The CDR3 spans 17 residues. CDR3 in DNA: TGTGCCAGCTCACCCGTGATAAGGGGGCGGGGGGGCACTGAAGCTTTCTTT. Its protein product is CASSPVIRGRGGTEAFF.

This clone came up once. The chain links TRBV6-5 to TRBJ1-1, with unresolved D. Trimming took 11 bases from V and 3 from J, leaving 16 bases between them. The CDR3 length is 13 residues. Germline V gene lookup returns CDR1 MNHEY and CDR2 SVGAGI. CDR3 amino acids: CAVVPAPYTEAFF. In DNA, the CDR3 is TGTGCCGTTGTTCCAGCGCCTTACACTGAAGCTTTCTTT.